Listed below are T cell receptor beta chains from one sample, sequenced in a study of shared clonotypes between healthy human individuals. Profiling relied on immunoSEQ multiplex PCR, and the TCRdb table lists in-frame clones only, not all of them. The profile shows 550,000 to 650,000 clones, 90% to 97% of them singletons. Material for sequencing was naive CD8+ T cells sorted from blood. These receptors were collected from a woman aged 25 to 39 in good health. The CDR3 runs from the conserved cysteine through the conserved F or W. The D gene is left open where the match is weak. The listing skips clone size in some rows; elsewhere it reads once, few, many or a size class.

V gene: TRBV4-2; clone size: .; D gene: TRBD1; J gene: TRBJ2-7; CDR3 protein: CASSQETGGSEQYF; CDR3 DNA: TGTGCTAGCAGCCAAGAGACAGGGGGCAGCGAGCAGTACTTC
V gene: TRBV7-8; clone size: few; D gene: .; J gene: TRBJ2-7; CDR3 protein: CASSRDDYEQYF; CDR3 DNA: TGTGCCAGCAGCCGCGACGACTACGAGCAGTACTTC
V gene: TRBV5-4; clone size: .; D gene: .; J gene: TRBJ2-7; CDR3 protein: CASSPGGDYEQYF; CDR3 DNA: TGTGCCAGCAGCCCGGGGGGCGACTACGAGCAGTACTTC
V gene: TRBV27; clone size: .; D gene: .; J gene: TRBJ2-7; CDR3 protein: CASSLRDTTYEQYF; CDR3 DNA: TGTGCCAGCAGCTTACGGGACACGACCTACGAGCAGTACTTC
V gene: TRBV30; clone size: .; D gene: .; J gene: TRBJ2-3; CDR3 protein: CAWSNVGDTQYF; CDR3 DNA: TGTGCCTGGAGTAATGTCGGGGATACGCAGTATTTT
V gene: TRBV19; clone size: .; D gene: TRBD1; J gene: TRBJ1-2; CDR3 protein: CASSIDLGQGGPRGYTF; CDR3 DNA: TGTGCCAGTAGTATAGACCTTGGACAGGGAGGCCCTCGGGGCTACACCTTC
V gene: TRBV7-9; clone size: .; D gene: TRBD1; J gene: TRBJ2-7; CDR3 protein: CASSLGKGQGRSYEQYF; CDR3 DNA: TGTGCCAGCAGCTTAGGAAAAGGACAGGGGAGGAGCTACGAGCAGTACTTC
V gene: TRBV7-8; clone size: once; D gene: .; J gene: TRBJ2-5; CDR3 protein: CASSLGGLETQYF; CDR3 DNA: TGTGCCAGCAGCTTGGGGGGTTTGGAGACCCAGTACTTC
V gene: TRBV9; clone size: once; D gene: .; J gene: TRBJ2-1; CDR3 protein: CASSVAGPDNEQFF; CDR3 DNA: TGTGCCAGCAGCGTAGCGGGACCCGACAATGAGCAGTTCTTC
V gene: TRBV14; clone size: .; D gene: TRBD2; J gene: TRBJ2-5; CDR3 protein: CASSHWGLAAHQTQYF; CDR3 DNA: TGTGCCAGCAGCCACTGGGGCCTAGCGGCTCATCAGACCCAGTACTTC
V gene: TRBV15; clone size: .; D gene: TRBD1; J gene: TRBJ1-3; CDR3 protein: CATSVRTGSGNTIYF; CDR3 DNA: TGTGCCACCAGCGTCAGGACAGGATCTGGAAACACCATATATTTT
V gene: TRBV5-4; clone size: .; D gene: .; J gene: TRBJ1-4; CDR3 protein: CASSLSGVLGEKLFF; CDR3 DNA: TGTGCCAGCAGCTTGTCAGGCGTACTCGGTGAAAAACTGTTTTTT
V gene: TRBV7-6; clone size: .; D gene: .; J gene: TRBJ2-7; CDR3 protein: CASSPTSGRYEQYF; CDR3 DNA: TGTGCCAGCAGCCCAACCTCGGGCCGCTACGAGCAGTACTTC
V gene: TRBV28; clone size: .; D gene: TRBD2; J gene: TRBJ2-1; CDR3 protein: CASSLLIAGGKDEQFF; CDR3 DNA: TGTGCCAGCAGTTTATTAATAGCGGGAGGCAAAGATGAGCAGTTCTTC
V gene: TRBV13; clone size: .; D gene: .; J gene: TRBJ2-7; CDR3 protein: CASSLGQGDYEQYF; CDR3 DNA: TGTGCCAGCAGCTTAGGACAGGGCGATTACGAGCAGTACTTC
V gene: TRBV6-5; clone size: .; D gene: TRBD2; J gene: TRBJ2-1; CDR3 protein: CASSYGLAGDNEQFF; CDR3 DNA: TGTGCCAGCAGTTACGGACTAGCGGGAGACAATGAGCAGTTCTTC
V gene: TRBV15; clone size: .; D gene: .; J gene: TRBJ1-3; CDR3 protein: CATSRDRGHTIYF; CDR3 DNA: TGTGCCACCAGCAGAGATCGGGGCCACACCATATATTTT
V gene: TRBV5-8; clone size: .; D gene: .; J gene: TRBJ2-7; CDR3 protein: CAGQEPEQYF; CDR3 DNA: TGTGCCGGACAAGAACCCGAGCAGTACTTC
V gene: TRBV6-6; clone size: once; D gene: .; J gene: TRBJ2-3; CDR3 protein: CASSYSGRPPLDTQYF; CDR3 DNA: TGTGCCAGCAGTTACTCGGGACGACCTCCATTGGATACGCAGTATTTT
V gene: TRBV27; clone size: .; D gene: .; J gene: TRBJ1-5; CDR3 protein: CASSLGPYSNQPQHF; CDR3 DNA: TGTGCCAGCAGTTTGGGGCCATATAGCAATCAGCCCCAGCATTTT
V gene: TRBV7-8; clone size: .; D gene: .; J gene: TRBJ2-7; CDR3 protein: CASSYQPSYEQYF; CDR3 DNA: TGTGCCAGCAGCTACCAACCCTCCTACGAGCAGTACTTC
V gene: TRBV6-1; clone size: .; D gene: .; J gene: TRBJ1-5; CDR3 protein: CASSHRVSNQPQHF; CDR3 DNA: TGTGCCAGCAGCCACAGGGTAAGCAATCAGCCCCAGCATTTT
V gene: TRBV27; clone size: .; D gene: TRBD2; J gene: TRBJ2-3; CDR3 protein: CASRIAGAPDTQYF; CDR3 DNA: TGTGCCAGCAGAATAGCGGGAGCCCCAGATACGCAGTATTTT
V gene: TRBV2; clone size: .; D gene: TRBD2; J gene: TRBJ2-7; CDR3 protein: CASGTSPKEQYF; CDR3 DNA: TGTGCCAGCGGGACTAGCCCGAAGGAGCAGTACTTC
V gene: TRBV7-9; clone size: once; D gene: .; J gene: TRBJ1-1; CDR3 protein: CASSLAQLRGTEAFF; CDR3 DNA: TGTGCCAGCAGCTTAGCGCAGTTAAGGGGCACTGAAGCTTTCTTT
V gene: TRBV6-5; clone size: .; D gene: .; J gene: TRBJ2-7; CDR3 protein: CASSYSRDTYEQYF; CDR3 DNA: TGTGCCAGCAGTTACTCGAGGGACACCTACGAGCAGTACTTC
V gene: TRBV2; clone size: .; D gene: .; J gene: TRBJ2-3; CDR3 protein: CASSEPLQHRPSSTDTQYF; CDR3 DNA: TGTGCCAGCAGTGAGCCACTTCAACACAGGCCCTCCAGCACAGATACGCAGTATTTT
V gene: TRBV6-4; clone size: .; D gene: .; J gene: TRBJ2-1; CDR3 protein: CASRPRGHEQFF; CDR3 DNA: TGTGCCAGCAGGCCTAGAGGGCATGAGCAGTTCTTC
V gene: TRBV28; clone size: .; D gene: TRBD1; J gene: TRBJ2-7; CDR3 protein: CASSLGTAYEQYF; CDR3 DNA: TGTGCCAGCAGTTTAGGGACAGCCTACGAGCAGTACTTC
V gene: TRBV13; clone size: .; D gene: TRBD1; J gene: TRBJ2-5; CDR3 protein: CASSLGGFAGGTQYF; CDR3 DNA: TGTGCCAGCAGCTTAGGCGGCTTCGCAGGGGGGACCCAGTACTTC
V gene: TRBV6-8; clone size: once; D gene: .; J gene: TRBJ2-1; CDR3 protein: CATVGVPGHNEQFF; CDR3 DNA: TGTGCCACCGTGGGGGTCCCAGGCCACAATGAGCAGTTCTTC
V gene: TRBV9; clone size: once; D gene: TRBD2; J gene: TRBJ2-2; CDR3 protein: CASSRRRDYPNTGELFF; CDR3 DNA: TGTGCCAGCAGCAGACGCCGGGACTACCCGAACACCGGGGAGCTGTTTTTT
V gene: TRBV5-1; clone size: .; D gene: .; J gene: TRBJ2-3; CDR3 protein: CASSLEGSRSDTQYF; CDR3 DNA: TGCGCCAGCAGCTTGGAGGGGAGCCGCTCAGATACGCAGTATTTT
V gene: TRBV6-1; clone size: .; D gene: .; J gene: TRBJ1-4; CDR3 protein: CASSEELEKLFF; CDR3 DNA: TGTGCCAGCAGTGAAGAGTTAGAAAAACTGTTTTTT
V gene: TRBV27; clone size: .; D gene: TRBD2; J gene: TRBJ2-7; CDR3 protein: CASSPGTSGSYEQYF; CDR3 DNA: TGTGCCAGCAGTCCTGGGACTAGCGGCTCCTACGAGCAGTACTTC
V gene: TRBV5-6; clone size: .; D gene: .; J gene: TRBJ2-1; CDR3 protein: CASSLDLRRTMIYNEQFF; CDR3 DNA: TGTGCCAGCAGCTTGGACTTGCGGAGGACTATGATTTACAATGAGCAGTTCTTC